This TCR beta chain originates from a study of control samples from healthy donors and cancer patients. TCRdb's copy holds only in-frame clones and misses some; the assay was immunoSEQ multiplex PCR. The sample comprises roughly 170,000 clones, roughly 93% of which are singletons, and approximately 4% rests with the top ten. The CDR3 loop spans 14 amino acids. In germline, CDR1 is MNHEY, CDR2 SVGAGI. V was pared by 7 bases and J by 7 bases, with 19 bases between. The sequence derives from a woman aged 60 to 75 in good health. V usage is TRBV6-5 and J usage is TRBJ1-2, with D perhaps matching TRBD1 (6 bases). The sample taken for sequencing was blood. The CDR3 region has the DNA TGTGCCAGCAAAACCGGGACAAAAGGGACTGGCTACACCTTC. Its translation is CASKTGTKGTGYTF.